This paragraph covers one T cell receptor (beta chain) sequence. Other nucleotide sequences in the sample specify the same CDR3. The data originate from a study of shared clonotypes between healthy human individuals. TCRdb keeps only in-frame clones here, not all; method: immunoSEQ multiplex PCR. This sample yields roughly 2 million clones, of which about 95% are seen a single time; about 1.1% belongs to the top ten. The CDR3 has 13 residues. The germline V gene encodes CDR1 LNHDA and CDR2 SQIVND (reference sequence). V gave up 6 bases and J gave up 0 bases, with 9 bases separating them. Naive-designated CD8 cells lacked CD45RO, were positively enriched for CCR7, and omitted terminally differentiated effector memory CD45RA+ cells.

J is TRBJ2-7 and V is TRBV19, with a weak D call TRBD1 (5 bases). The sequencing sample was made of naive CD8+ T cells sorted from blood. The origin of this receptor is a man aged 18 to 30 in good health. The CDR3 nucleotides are TGTGCCAGTAGCCCAGGGTTCTCCTACGAGCAGTACTTC. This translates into CASSPGFSYEQYF.